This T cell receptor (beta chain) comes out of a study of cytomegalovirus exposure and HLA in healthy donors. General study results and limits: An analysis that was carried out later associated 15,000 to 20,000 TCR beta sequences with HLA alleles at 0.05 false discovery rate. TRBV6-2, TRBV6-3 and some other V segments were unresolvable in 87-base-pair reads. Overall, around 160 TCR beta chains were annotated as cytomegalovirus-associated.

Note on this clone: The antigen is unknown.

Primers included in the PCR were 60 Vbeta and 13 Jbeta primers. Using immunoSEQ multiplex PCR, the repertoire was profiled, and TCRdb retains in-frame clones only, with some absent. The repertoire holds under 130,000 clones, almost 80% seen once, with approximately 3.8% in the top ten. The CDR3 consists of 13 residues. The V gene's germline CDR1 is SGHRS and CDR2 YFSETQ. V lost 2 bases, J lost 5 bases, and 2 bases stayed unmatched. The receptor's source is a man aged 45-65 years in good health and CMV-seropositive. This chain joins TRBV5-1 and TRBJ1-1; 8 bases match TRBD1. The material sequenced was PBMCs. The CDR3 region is CASSFGQGTEAFF. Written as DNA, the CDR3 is TGCGCCAGCAGCTTCGGACAGGGAACTGAAGCTTTCTTT.